A single sample gave rise to the 15 T cell receptor beta chains below, sequenced in a study of neoadjuvant anti-PD-1 for oral cavity cancer (dated by TCRdb to about 2021). Library prep was done by the immunoSEQ multiplex PCR assay. As stored in TCRdb, this immuneACCESS dataset retains in-frame rearrangements with V and J assigned. A fraction of the clones does not appear; measured against another copy, unresolved V genes explain less than half of the discrepancy, and the remainder lacks a known reason. The sample data list about 42,000 clones, and 60% to 80% of these were observed just once. The top ten constitute about 5% of the sample. Read against the paper, the sample's time point label means: after neoadjuvant nivolumab, at surgical resection. Sample: PBMCs, taken after nivolumab (anti-PD-1) treatment. These TCRs come from a person aged 40 to 85 with oral cavity squamous cell carcinoma.

CDR3 loop: CASSATGTQYTQYF. CDR3 sequence (DNA): TGTGCCAGCAGCGCGACCGGGACTCAATATACGCAGTATTTT. This chain uses TRBV14 with TRBJ2-3; D is possibly TRBD2 (6 bases). Germline CDR1 is SGHDN and CDR2 is FVKESK. The CDR3 contains 14 residues. Trimming removed 5 bases at V and 7 bases at J, with 16 bases between.

The CDR3 loop is CASRDRTGTEAFF. The CDR3 DNA is TGTGCCAGCAGGGACAGGACGGGCACTGAAGCTTTCTTT. This chain joins TRBV2 and TRBJ1-1; 7 positions match TRBD1. This CDR3 has 13 amino acids. Germline V CDR1 and CDR2: SNHLY, FYNNEI. J lost 4 bases, V lost 6 bases, and 5 bases had no gene match.

V gene TRBV28 combines with J gene TRBJ1-2, with 9 bases identical to TRBD1. Germline V lookup: CDR1 MDHEN, CDR2 SYDVKM. Unmatched junction bases numbered 7, after V lost 2 bases and J lost 9 bases. CDR3 length equals 14 residues. CDR3 protein: CASSLQGGQGRYTF. Here the CDR3 DNA reads TGTGCCAGCAGTTTACAGGGGGGACAGGGACGCTACACCTTC.

The chain has TRBV15 and TRBJ2-7; D perhaps matches TRBD1 (6 bases). Germline V gene lookup returns CDR1 LNHNV and CDR2 YYDKDF (reference sequence). The V and J ends lost 0 bases and 5 bases respectively, with 14 bases between them. This CDR3 contains 15 residues. As DNA, the CDR3 is TGTGCCACCAGCAGAGATCCCCGGCAGGGGAACGAGCAGTACTTC. Protein product: CATSRDPRQGNEQYF.

DNA for the CDR3: TGTGCCAGCAGTTACGGTCGGGGTCGCACAGATACGCAGTATTTT. It codes for CASSYGRGRTDTQYF. The rearrangement uses TRBV6-6 and TRBJ2-3, with D possibly TRBD2 on 5 matching bases. The CDR3 covers 15 residues. Between the trimmed V and J ends, which lost 2 bases and 1 base, there was a span of 10 bases. Germline CDR1 and CDR2: MNHNY and SVGAGI (reference sequence).

The rearrangement links TRBV11-1 to TRBJ2-2; 13 nucleotides line up with TRBD2. Germline-derived CDR1 and CDR2 are SGHAT and FQDESV (reference sequence). Trimming removed 6 bases from V and 5 bases from J; junction bases left unmatched: 6. This CDR3 is 16 amino acids long. Here the CDR3 DNA reads TGTGCCAGCAGTCCCCGGACTAGCGGGAGAACCGGGGAGCTGTTTTTT. It yields the protein CASSPRTSGRTGELFF.

This clone was observed a single time. The chain carries TRBV6-1 and TRBJ2-2; no definite D call. V was shortened by 6 bases and J by 5 bases, with 10 bases between the two germline ends. CDR3 length: 13 amino acids. Per the germline V gene, CDR1 is MNHNS and CDR2 is SASEGT. The CDR3 DNA reads as TGTGCCAGCAGGGCAGGAGCAACCGGGGAGCTGTTTTTT. Its protein product is CASRAGATGELFF.

The CDR3 reads CASSYRTNYGYTF. DNA for the CDR3: TGTGCCAGCAGTTACCGGACAAACTATGGCTACACCTTC. The chain joins TRBV6-6 to TRBJ1-2; maybe TRBD1 (5 bases). The V end was cut by 2 bases, the J end by 2 bases, with 6 bases between. The CDR3 is made up of 13 amino acids. Germline V gene data show CDR1 as MNHNY and CDR2 as SVGAGI (reference sequence).

The rearrangement links TRBV27 to TRBJ1-3, with D perhaps matching TRBD1 (6 bases). CDR1 and CDR2 (germline): MNHEY, SMNVEV (reference sequence). The CDR3 spans 16 residues. Trimming cost V 8 bases and J 4 bases, with 21 bases left between them. CDR3 nucleotide sequence: TGTGCCAGCGCCTCGGGGGGGGGCAGTGGAGGAAACACCATATATTTT. Translated, it gives CASASGGGSGGNTIYF.

The chain recombines TRBV29-1 with TRBJ1-1; no clear D gene. CDR1 and CDR2 from the germline V gene are SQVTM and ANQGSEA. V lost 3 bases and J lost 11, with 10 bases in between. The CDR3 consists of 10 residues. Here the CDR3 DNA reads TGCAGCGTTGAGAGGGTGGCTGCTTTCTTT. This codes for CSVERVAAFF.

The sample holds a few counts of this clone. The rearrangement uses TRBV11-2 and TRBJ2-1; either TRBD1 or TRBD2 may fit D (7 bases each). Germline lookup yields CDR1 SGHAT and CDR2 FQNNGV. Trimming stripped 4 bases from V and 4 bases from J, with 17 bases between. The CDR3 loop spans 16 amino acids. CDR3: CASSSRGREIYNEQFF. The DNA for the CDR3 is TGTGCCAGCAGCTCGAGGGGGCGGGAGATTTACAATGAGCAGTTCTTC.

The V gene is TRBV5-8, the J gene TRBJ1-5; 7 nucleotides align to TRBD1. Trimming took 5 bases from V and 3 from J; bases not matched to a gene: 8. Per the germline V gene, CDR1 is SGHTS and CDR2 is YDEGEE. The CDR3 has 15 amino acids. CDR3 nucleotides: TGTGCCAGCAGATATGACAGGGCAGACAATCAGCCCCAGCATTTT. Translation gives CASRYDRADNQPQHF.

This clone was seen only once. V usage is TRBV25-1 and J usage is TRBJ1-2; D is uncertain. V dropped 8 bases and J dropped 0 bases, with 7 bases sitting between them. Looked up from germline, CDR1 is MGHDK and CDR2 is SYGVNS. This CDR3 comprises 12 residues. The CDR3 region has the DNA TGTGCCAGCCACCACACTAACTATGGCTACACCTTC. Translation gives CASHHTNYGYTF.

The chain is built from TRBV2 and TRBJ2-7; 8 bases are a match to TRBD2. Germline V CDR1 and CDR2: SNHLY, FYNNEI. This CDR3 is 15 amino acids long. With 6 bases clipped from V and 0 bases from J, the junction kept 7 bases outside the gene matches. Here the CDR3 DNA reads TGTGCCAGCAGCGGAGCGACTAGCGCCTCCTACGAGCAGTACTTC. Translation: CASSGATSASYEQYF.

The genes are TRBV19 and TRBJ2-1; D possibly corresponds to TRBD2 (5 bases). Per germline, CDR1 LNHDA and CDR2 SQIVND (reference sequence). V lost 2 bases and J 13 bases, leaving 12 bases between the germline ends. The CDR3 spans 12 residues. CDR3 protein: CASSIKIGLQFF. DNA of the CDR3: TGTGCCAGTAGTATAAAGATTGGACTCCAGTTCTTC.